A single T cell receptor (beta chain) is shown here with its context. Authors' methods: It was from reference gene primer amplification that nucleated cell counts were estimated. The repertoire was sequenced with immunoSEQ multiplex PCR; TCRdb's copy has only in-frame clones and lacks some. V and J calls and clone size are those listed in that table; D and trimming were worked out from the DNA. Counted here are 500,000 or so clones, about 90% occurring once; the ten biggest clones make up 0.7%. Germline CDR1 reads MDHEN; CDR2 reads SYDVKM. V lost 3 bases, J lost 2 bases, and 8 bases lay in between. There are 14 residues in the CDR3. The record originates from a study of blood T cell repertoires in COVID-19. Study summary: PBMCs, B-cell-depleted T cells, or T cells provided the cDNA or gDNA that made up the material.

Cohorts were determined from participant-reported clinical history. Two negative PCRs, clearance, or symptom resolution characterized the recovered Cohort 3 donors. The TCR originated in a young woman who had recovered from COVID-19. Sequenced material: PBMCs or T cells enriched from blood (not recorded which). The chain combines TRBV28 with TRBJ1-5, with D possibly TRBD1 on 5 matching bases. Here the CDR3 DNA reads TGTGCCAGCAGTTTGGGGCAGGGCAATCAGCCCCAGCATTTT. Its translation: CASSLGQGNQPQHF.